This TCR beta chain comes out of a study of identical twins. Study-wide points: In beta out-of-frame sequences, the excess sharing between twins was weaker. Interpretation of the results relied on cross-sectional statistical analysis and not on following the same donors.

A universal primer site was created by template switching, with the cDNA bearing unique molecular identifiers. TCRdb redid the calling of the 5' RACE reads with MiXCR, one entry per CDR3 protein. The table lists more than 1.5 million distinct CDR3 sequences, less than 40% of them singletons, with about 0.27% in the top ten. Donors were all healthy Caucasians. As regards this clonotype: The antigen is unknown.

The CDR3 is made up of 12 amino acids. The V gene's germline CDR1 is MDHEN and CDR2 SYDVKM. The receptor's source is a newborn girl in good health. The J gene is TRBJ2-5, the V gene TRBV28; 7 bases are a match to TRBD1. The DNA end favors TRBJ2-7, so the J call may be wrong. The material sequenced was cord blood. The CDR3 region is CASSITGVEQYF. The CDR3 DNA sequence: TGTGCCAGCAGTATTACAGGGGTCGAGCAGTACTTC.